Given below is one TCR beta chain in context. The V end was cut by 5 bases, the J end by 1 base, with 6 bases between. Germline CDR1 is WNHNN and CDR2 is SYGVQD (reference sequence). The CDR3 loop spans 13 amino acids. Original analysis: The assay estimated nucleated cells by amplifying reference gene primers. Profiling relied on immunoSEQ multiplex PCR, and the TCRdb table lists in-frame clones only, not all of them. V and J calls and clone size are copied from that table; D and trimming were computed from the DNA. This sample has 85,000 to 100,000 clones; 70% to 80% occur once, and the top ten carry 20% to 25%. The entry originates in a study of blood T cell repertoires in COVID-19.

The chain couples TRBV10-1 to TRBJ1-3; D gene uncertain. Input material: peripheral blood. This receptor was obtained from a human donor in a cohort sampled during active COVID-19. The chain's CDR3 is CASSSVSGNTIYF. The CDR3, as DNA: TGCGCCAGCAGTTCAGTGTCTGGAAACACCATATATTTT.